This T cell receptor (beta chain) was obtained from a study of T cell responses to AZD1222 COVID-19 vaccine. Whole-study findings and limits: In a largely white British group with more females than males, clonal diversity was possibly underestimated.

Using immunoSEQ multiplex PCR, the repertoire was profiled, and TCRdb retains in-frame clones only, with some absent. The data contain around 180,000 clones, around 87% of them singletons. This CDR3 is built from 15 residues. J was trimmed by 5 bases and V by 4 bases; bases with no gene match: 8. Germline-derived CDR1 and CDR2 are SGHAT and FQDESV (reference sequence). Worth noting for this clone: Its antigen is not known.

The chain uses TRBV11-1 and TRBJ1-1; 9 bases are shared with TRBD1. The receptor was derived from an adult in good health. Source: peripheral blood, taken on day 0 of MenACWY control vaccination. The CDR3 spells CASSWGQGLETEAFF. The CDR3 bases are TGTGCCAGCAGCTGGGGACAGGGACTGGAGACTGAAGCTTTCTTT.